Included here is one T cell receptor (beta chain) sequence, with context. As yet, its antigen is unknown. The donors were members of the validation cohort comprising over 100 subjects, separate from the roughly 700-subject first cohort. CDR1 is MDHEN and CDR2 is SYDVKM in the germline V gene. With V trimmed by 7 bases and J by 1 base, 3 bases remained unmatched. The CDR3 consists of 14 residues. This entry is derived from a study of cytomegalovirus exposure and HLA in healthy donors. Some clones are missing from TCRdb's copy, which holds only in-frame ones; the method was immunoSEQ multiplex PCR. The table lists 150,000 to 200,000 clones, roughly 84% of them singletons, with roughly 10% in the top ten. Study conclusions and caveats: The tendency of first-cohort TCR clusters to co-occur in the roughly 120 validation repertoires was identified by a subsequent analysis.

Sample: PBMCs. The receptor was derived from a man aged 25 to 40 in good health and CMV-seropositive. The J gene is TRBJ2-1, the V gene TRBV28; TRBD2 matches 8 bases. CDR3 region: CASTPGGSYNEQFF. In DNA, the CDR3 is TGTGCCAGCACCCCGGGGGGGTCCTACAATGAGCAGTTCTTC. Filled out from reference TRBV28 and TRBJ2-1, the complete variable domain reads DVKVTQSSRYLVKRTGEKVFLECVQDMDHENMFWYRQDPGLGLRLIYFSYDVKMKEKGDIPEGYSVSREKKERFSLILESASTNQTSMYLCASTPGGSYNEQFFGPGTRLTVL.